One sample yielded the 29 T cell receptor beta chains listed below, sequenced in a study of T-cell reconstitution after alpha-beta-depleted transplantation in children. Molecular barcoding with unique molecular identifiers was used for the TCRbeta library. TCRdb recomputed calls from the PCR reads with MiXCR, one row per CDR3 protein. Of about 690,000 distinct CDR3 sequences detected, roughly 15% appear once; the ten largest clones hold 1.1%. The sample here was PBMCs from the stem cell graft donor, taken from the stem cell graft. The receptors originated from a human donor who donated a stem cell graft to a child with acute myeloid leukemia.

In its sample, this clonotype was seen many times. V and J are TRBV20-1 and TRBJ1-2; maybe TRBD1 (6 bases). The length of the CDR3 is 16 residues. From germline, CDR1 is DFQATT and CDR2 SNEGSKA (reference sequence). Trimming cost V 5 bases and J 6 bases, with 25 bases left between them. CDR3 DNA: TGCAGTGCTCGCCGAGGGAGGGGGGGCGCAGTACATGGCTACACCTTC. It specifies CSARRGRGGAVHGYTF.

The chain uses TRBV24-1 and TRBJ2-3; no firm D call. The V gene's germline CDR1 is KGHDR and CDR2 SFDVKD. This CDR3 has 15 residues. V gave up 3 bases and J gave up 6 bases, with 15 bases separating them. The CDR3 bases are TGTGCCACCAGTGATGCCGATCGGAAGGTGGATACGCAGTATTTT. It yields the protein CATSDADRKVDTQYF.

The table lists this clonotype with a few counts. J is TRBJ1-1 and V is TRBV4-2; D is unclear. The V and J ends lost 4 bases and 1 base respectively, with 10 bases between them. The V gene's germline CDR1 is LGHNA and CDR2 YNFKEQ. The CDR3 is 14 amino acids. CDR3 nucleotide sequence: TGTGCCAGCAGCCCACAAACCTCGAACACTGAAGCTTTCTTT. As protein: CASSPQTSNTEAFF.

The chain couples TRBV7-8 to TRBJ2-2, with TRBD2 matching 9 bases. Germline CDR1 reads SGHVS; CDR2 reads FQNEAQ. CDR3 length: 18 residues. V lost 3 bases to trimming and J lost 1 base; unmatched junction nucleotides: 9. The CDR3 DNA reads TGTGCCAGCAGCTTTGTGGCGGGGGGGCTCCGGAACACCGGGGAGCTGTTTTTT. The encoded protein is CASSFVAGGLRNTGELFF.

As to this clonotype: A much bigger clone sits one base away, suggesting this may be a read error. The rearrangement uses TRBV20-1 and TRBJ1-2; D might be TRBD1 (5 bases). The CDR3 sequence is 12 residues long. Germline V gives CDR1 DFQATT, CDR2 SNEGSKA (reference sequence). CDR3 amino acids: CSAHQGGYAYTF. CDR3 DNA sequence: TGCAGTGCTCACCAGGGAGGCTATGCCTACACCTTC.

This clonotype has at least ten counts. The chain recombines TRBV12-3 or TRBV12-4 with TRBJ2-1; D unresolved. Trimming cost V 5 bases and J 0 bases, with 14 bases left between them. The CDR3 has 16 residues. The chain's CDR3 is CASSPNSPSSYNEQFF. As DNA, the CDR3 is TGTGCCAGCAGTCCAAACAGCCCGAGCTCCTACAATGAGCAGTTCTTC.

This rearrangement joins TRBV5-1 to TRBJ2-7; D assignment may be TRBD1 or TRBD2 (5 bases each). V lost 4 bases, J lost 0 bases, and 17 bases lay in between. The V gene's germline CDR1 is SGHRS and CDR2 YFSETQ. This CDR3 comprises 16 residues. The CDR3 nucleotides read TGCGCCAGCAGCCTCTCGGGGCCCAGGAGCTCCTACGAGCAGTACGTC. Translating gives CASSLSGPRSSYEQYV.

This clonotype was observed a few times. The J gene is TRBJ1-1, the V gene TRBV28, with 7 bases lining up with TRBD1. V shed 6 bases, J shed 2 bases, and the junction held 9 bases outside the gene matches. The CDR3 loop spans 15 amino acids. The germline V gene encodes CDR1 MDHEN and CDR2 SYDVKM. In DNA, the CDR3 is TGTGCCAGCAGGAGGGGGCGCGGGGGCAACACTGAAGCTTTCTTT. This encodes CASRRGRGGNTEAFF. The whole variable domain, filled in from reference TRBV28 and TRBJ1-1, reads DVKVTQSSRYLVKRTGEKVFLECVQDMDHENMFWYRQDPGLGLRLIYFSYDVKMKEKGDIPEGYSVSREKKERFSLILESASTNQTSMYLCASRRGRGGNTEAFFGQGTRLTVV.

This clonotype has a count of ten or more. The chain combines TRBV5-4 with TRBJ2-6; the D gene is possibly TRBD1 (6 bases). The germline CDR1 and CDR2 sequences are SGHNT and YYREEE (reference sequence). This CDR3 is built from 14 residues. V was pared by 3 bases and J by 2 bases, with 6 bases between. CDR3: CASSWGPGANVLTF. In DNA, the CDR3 is TGTGCCAGCAGCTGGGGGCCTGGGGCCAACGTCCTGACTTTC.

This clonotype has more than one count but fewer than ten. The genes are TRBV11-2 and TRBJ2-5; D may be TRBD1 or TRBD2 (6 bases each). CDR1 and CDR2 from the germline V gene are SGHAT and FQNNGV. V lost 2 bases and J lost 3, with 16 bases in between. This CDR3 is built from 16 residues. In DNA form, the CDR3 reads TGTGCCAGCAGCTTATCACCTTGGAGGGGGGAAGAGACCCAGTACTTC. Translation gives CASSLSPWRGEETQYF.

This clonotype was seen a handful of times. This chain uses TRBV12-3 or TRBV12-4 with TRBJ2-5, with D unclear. This CDR3 region has 15 residues. V was clipped by 3 bases and J by 3 bases, with 14 bases between them. The CDR3: CASSFRRTGKETQYF. For the CDR3, the DNA is TGTGCCAGCAGTTTTCGTCGGACGGGTAAAGAGACCCAGTACTTC.

This clonotype was seen only a few times. The chain links TRBV20-1 to TRBJ1-1; TRBD1 is a possible D gene (6 bases). Per the germline V gene, CDR1 is DFQATT and CDR2 is SNEGSKA (reference sequence). The CDR3 runs to 14 residues. V lost 3 bases, J lost 0 bases, and 11 bases lay in between. CDR3 DNA sequence: TGCAGTGCTAGTGAGGGGGGAATGAACACTGAAGCTTTCTTT. Amino acid sequence: CSASEGGMNTEAFF.

The chain joins TRBV4-1 to TRBJ2-3, with D possibly matching TRBD2 (5 bases). Germline CDR1 MGHRA, CDR2 YSYEKL. The CDR3 consists of 13 residues. Trimming took 3 bases from V and 5 from J, leaving 9 bases between them. The CDR3, as DNA: TGCGCCAGCAGCCACCCGGACTTAGATACGCAGTATTTT. Its translation: CASSHPDLDTQYF.

This chain uses TRBV20-1 with TRBJ1-1, with 7 bases that match TRBD1. Germline values: CDR1 DFQATT, CDR2 SNEGSKA (reference sequence). The trim removed 6 bases at V and 7 bases at J, leaving 14 bases unmatched. This CDR3 spans 14 amino acids. The CDR3 sequence: CSAARDRVGLEAFF. The DNA for the CDR3 is TGCAGTGCCGCCAGGGACAGAGTTGGCCTTGAAGCTTTCTTT.

Only a few counts were recorded for this clonotype. The chain is built from TRBV7-3 and TRBJ2-3, with 9 bases lining up with TRBD2. Germline CDR1 reads SGHTA; CDR2 reads FQGTGA. Trimming cost V 5 bases and J 4 bases; bases outside gene matches: 10. This CDR3 contains 16 residues. The CDR3 DNA reads TGTGCCAGCAGCCCGAAAGCGGGGGGCCGCCCAGATACGCAGTATTTT. Translated: CASSPKAGGRPDTQYF.

The chain links TRBV15 to TRBJ2-7; D unclear. The CDR3 is 17 amino acids. Trimming left V 0 bases short and J 5 bases short, with 20 bases between. Germline CDR1 reads LNHNV; CDR2 reads YYDKDF (reference sequence). The CDR3 coding sequence is TGTGCCACCAGCAGAGATCTGAGAACATTCCTTAAGGACGAGCAGTACGTC. This codes for CATSRDLRTFLKDEQYV.

As to this clonotype: Given a much more abundant clone one base away, this may be a read error. CDR3 in DNA: TGCAGTGCCCCACATGGTGGTGACTATGGCTACACCTTC. Translating gives CSAPHGGDYGYTF. The chain employs TRBV20-1 and TRBJ1-2; D is undetermined. V lost 6 bases and J 3 bases, leaving 14 bases between the germline ends. CDR3 length equals 13 residues. The V gene's germline CDR1 is DFQATT and CDR2 SNEGSKA (reference sequence).

The genes are TRBV12-3 or TRBV12-4 and TRBJ2-1, with 7 bases identical to TRBD2. J lost 5 bases, V lost 6 bases, and 13 bases had no gene match. CDR3 length: 16 residues. The DNA for the CDR3 is TGTGCCAGCAGCCCGCCCGGACTAGGCACCGACAATGAGCAGTTCTTC. Residues: CASSPPGLGTDNEQFF.

The rearrangement uses TRBV28 and TRBJ1-5; D is possibly TRBD1 (6 bases). The germline V gene encodes CDR1 MDHEN and CDR2 SYDVKM. This CDR3 is built from 15 residues. Trimming took off 7 bases at V and 2 bases at J, with 15 bases between the two ends. CDR3 region: CASTIGGGGNQPQHF. The CDR3 region has the DNA TGTGCCAGCACCATAGGGGGTGGAGGCAATCAGCCCCAGCATTTT.

This chain links TRBV7-2 with TRBJ1-1; D is undetermined. This CDR3 contains 14 residues. The germline V gene has CDR1 SGHTA and CDR2 FQGNSA. Trimming shortened V by 3 bases and J by 1 base, and 9 bases separated the two germline ends. In DNA, the CDR3 is TGTGCCAGCAGCTTCGGTCCTTCGAACACTGAAGCTTTCTTT. Its protein is CASSFGPSNTEAFF.

The sample holds a few counts of this clonotype. The chain combines TRBV9 with TRBJ2-1; D possibly corresponds to TRBD1 (5 bases). The germline CDR1 and CDR2 sequences are SGDLS and YYNGEE. CDR3 length: 15 amino acids. The V end was cut by 3 bases, the J end by 6 bases, with 16 bases between. The CDR3 sequence: CASSGTGPNSNEQFF. For the CDR3, the DNA is TGTGCCAGCAGCGGTACAGGTCCCAACAGCAATGAGCAGTTCTTC.

The chain uses TRBV28 and TRBJ1-1; 9 bases line up with TRBD1. V shed 3 bases and J 0 bases; nucleotides not matched to a gene: 5. This CDR3 spans 16 amino acids. The germline V gene encodes CDR1 MDHEN and CDR2 SYDVKM. CDR3: CASSLGTGLMNTEAFF. Here the CDR3 DNA reads TGTGCCAGCAGTTTGGGGACAGGGCTCATGAACACTGAAGCTTTCTTT.

The rearrangement uses TRBV12-3 or TRBV12-4 and TRBJ2-3; TRBD2 matches at 7 bases. V was pared by 5 bases and J by 0 bases, with 5 bases of the junction left unmatched. This CDR3 contains 15 residues. In nucleotides, the CDR3 is TGTGCCAGCAGTCCGGGGGGACTCAGCACAGATACGCAGTATTTT. The encoded protein is CASSPGGLSTDTQYF.

The V call is TRBV20-1, the J call TRBJ2-3; the D gene could be TRBD1 or TRBD2 (5 bases each). Between the trimmed V and J ends, which lost 3 bases and 2 bases, there was a span of 12 bases. CDR3 length: 14 amino acids. CDR1 and CDR2 (germline): DFQATT, SNEGSKA (reference sequence). The CDR3 nucleotides are TGCAGTGCTAGGCGAGGGGAGAACACAGATACGCAGTATTTT. Encoded protein: CSARRGENTDTQYF.

This clonotype has ten or more counts. The CDR3 DNA reads TGCAGTGCTAGGACTAGCGGGGGGGCTCGAGAGACCCAGTACTTC. It is translated as CSARTSGGARETQYF. The chain is built from TRBV20-1 and TRBJ2-5; 14 positions match TRBD2. Unmatched junction bases numbered 4, after V lost 3 bases and J lost 4 bases. Germline loops: CDR1 DFQATT, CDR2 SNEGSKA (reference sequence). The CDR3 totals 15 residues.

This clonotype was seen only a few times. This chain connects TRBV6-1 to TRBJ1-6, with TRBD1 as a possible D gene (5 bases). The germline gives CDR1 MNHNS, CDR2 SASEGT. The germline V and J ends were trimmed by 6 bases and 0 bases, with 12 bases remaining between them. CDR3 length equals 16 residues. The CDR3 sequence: CASSLKRGSYNSPLHF. CDR3 in DNA: TGTGCCAGCAGCCTAAAGAGGGGCTCCTATAATTCACCCCTCCACTTT.

This clonotype was counted only a few times. This chain uses TRBV12-3 or TRBV12-4 with TRBJ2-3, with 13 nucleotides matching TRBD2. V gave up 3 bases and J gave up 7 bases; unmatched junction bases: 7. This CDR3 is 16 amino acids long. The CDR3 DNA reads TGTGCCAGCAGTTTCCCGACTAGCGGGGGGTCTAATACGCAGTATTTT. Amino acid sequence: CASSFPTSGGSNTQYF.

The J gene is TRBJ2-2, the V gene TRBV7-9, with 8 bases aligning to TRBD1. After removal of 4 bases from V and 6 bases from J, the junction contained 13 bases not matched to a gene. The CDR3 sequence is 17 residues long. Per the germline V gene, CDR1 is SEHNR and CDR2 is FQNEAQ (reference sequence). In DNA, the CDR3 is TGTGCCAGCAGCTCACATGCAGGGGGCGAGGTCTCCGGGGAGCTGTTTTTT. Protein product: CASSSHAGGEVSGELFF.

This chain joins TRBV20-1 and TRBJ2-1, with 10 bases aligning to TRBD2. This CDR3 has 15 residues. V lost 6 bases to trimming and J lost 4 bases; unmatched junction nucleotides: 9. Looked up from germline, CDR1 is DFQATT and CDR2 is SNEGSKA (reference sequence). DNA of the CDR3: TGCAGTGCCCCACTCCTAGCGGGGGTGTACAATGAGCAGTTCTTC. Residues: CSAPLLAGVYNEQFF.